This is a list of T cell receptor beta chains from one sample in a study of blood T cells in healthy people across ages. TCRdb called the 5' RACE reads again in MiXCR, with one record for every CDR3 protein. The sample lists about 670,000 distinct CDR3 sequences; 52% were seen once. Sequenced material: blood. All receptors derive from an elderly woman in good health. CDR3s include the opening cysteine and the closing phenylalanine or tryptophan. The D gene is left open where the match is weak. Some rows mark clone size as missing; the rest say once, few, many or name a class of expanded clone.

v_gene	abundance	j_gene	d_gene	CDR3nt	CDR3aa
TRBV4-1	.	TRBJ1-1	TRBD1	TGCGCCAGCAGACTCCCAGGGGGCACTGAAGCTTTCTTT	CASRLPGGTEAFF
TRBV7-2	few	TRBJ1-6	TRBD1	TGTGCCAGCAGCTCTTGGACAGGCAGCGGGTCACCCCTCCACTTT	CASSSWTGSGSPLHF
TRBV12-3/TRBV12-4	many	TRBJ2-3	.	TGTGCCAGCAGTGAAGGACAGCCGCAGTATTTT	CASSEGQPQYF
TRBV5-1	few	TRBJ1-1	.	TGCGCCAGCAGCTTGAACCCTCCGAACACTGAAGCTTTCTTT	CASSLNPPNTEAFF
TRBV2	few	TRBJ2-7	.	TGTGCCAGCAGTGAGACAGGCTCCTACAATGAGCAGTACTTC	CASSETGSYNEQYF
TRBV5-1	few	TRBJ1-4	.	TGCGCCAGCAGCTTGGGGCGGACTAATGAAAAACTGTTTTTT	CASSLGRTNEKLFF
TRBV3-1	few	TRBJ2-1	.	TGTGCCAGCAGCCAAGACACCCATGAGCAGTTCTTC	CASSQDTHEQFF
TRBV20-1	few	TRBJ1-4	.	TGCAGTGCCCCAGGTGAGGGGAGGAGTGAAAAACTGTTTTTT	CSAPGEGRSEKLFF
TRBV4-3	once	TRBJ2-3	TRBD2	TGCGCCAGCAGCCAAGAGAGAACGGGAGGGGTTGATACGCAGTATTTT	CASSQERTGGVDTQYF
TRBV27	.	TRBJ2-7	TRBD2	TGTGCCAGCAGCACTATCGGGGGGTTCAACGAGCAGTACTTC	CASSTIGGFNEQYF
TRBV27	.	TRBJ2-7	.	TGTGCCAGCAGCAGCCAAGGCAGTTCGACCTACGAGCAGTACTTC	CASSSQGSSTYEQYF
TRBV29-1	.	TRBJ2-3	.	TGCAGCGTTGACGGGACTTTCACAGATACGCAGTATTTT	CSVDGTFTDTQYF
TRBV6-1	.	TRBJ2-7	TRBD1	TGTGCCAGCGGAAAACTGGGACAGGGATCGTACGAGCAGTACTTC	CASGKLGQGSYEQYF
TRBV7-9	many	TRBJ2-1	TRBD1	TGTGCCAGCAGCTTAGCGACAGGGTACTACAATGAGCAGTTCTTC	CASSLATGYYNEQFF
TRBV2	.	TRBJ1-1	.	TGTGCCACAATGGGACCGCAGAACACTGAAGCTTTCTTT	CATMGPQNTEAFF
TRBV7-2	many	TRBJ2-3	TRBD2	TGTGCCAGCAGCTTAAGGCTAGCGGGGGGGGGCACAGATACGCAGTATTTT	CASSLRLAGGGTDTQYF
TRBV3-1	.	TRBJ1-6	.	TGTGCCAGCGGAGTCTATAATTCACCCCTCCACTTT	CASGVYNSPLHF
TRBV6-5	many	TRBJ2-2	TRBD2	TGTGCCAGCAGTTACTCGTGGGTAGCGGGAGCGCGAATCACCGGGGAGCTGTTTTTT	CASSYSWVAGARITGELFF
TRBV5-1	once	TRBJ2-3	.	TGCGCCAGCAGCCCAAAGACAGACACAGATACGCAGTATTTT	CASSPKTDTDTQYF
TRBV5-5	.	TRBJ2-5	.	TGTGCCAGCAGCTTGGTCCTGGGGTGGGAAGAGACCCAGTACTTC	CASSLVLGWEETQYF
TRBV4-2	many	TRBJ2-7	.	TGTGCCAGCAGCCAAGATTTCAGGGCGGGGGAGCAGTACTTC	CASSQDFRAGEQYF
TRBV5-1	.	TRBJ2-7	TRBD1	TGCGCCAGCAGCTTTACAGGGGGCCCCAACTACGAGCAGTACTTC	CASSFTGGPNYEQYF
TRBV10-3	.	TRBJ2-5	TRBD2	TGTGCCATCAGTGCAACCTGGAGGACTAGCGTAGAGACCCAGTACTTC	CAISATWRTSVETQYF
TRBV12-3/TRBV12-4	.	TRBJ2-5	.	TGTGCCAGCACCATCGATAAGACCCAGTACTTC	CASTIDKTQYF
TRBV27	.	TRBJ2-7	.	TGTGCCAGCAGTCTAACAAACGCCTACGAGCAGTACTTC	CASSLTNAYEQYF
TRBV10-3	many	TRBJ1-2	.	TGTGCCCTTCAGACCCGGGGGACTTTGGGAGATGGCTACACCTTC	CALQTRGTLGDGYTF
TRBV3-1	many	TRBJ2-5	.	TGTGCCAGCAGCCTGGATTTGGCCCAAGAGACCCAGTACTTC	CASSLDLAQETQYF
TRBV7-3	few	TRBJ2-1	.	TGTGCCAGCAGCTTAAGTGGGGCAGGGCGCCACAATGAGCAGTTCTTC	CASSLSGAGRHNEQFF
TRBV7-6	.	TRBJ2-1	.	TGTGCCAGCGGACAGAGGGACAATGAGCAGTTCTTC	CASGQRDNEQFF
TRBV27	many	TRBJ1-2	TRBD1	TGTGCCAGCAGAAGACAGGGGAATAACTATGGCTACACCTTC	CASRRQGNNYGYTF
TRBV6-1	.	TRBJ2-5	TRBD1	TGTGCCATCAACCGGAAAAAAACAGGGGCTGATTGGTGGGGCACCCAGTACTTC	CAINRKKTGADWWGTQYF
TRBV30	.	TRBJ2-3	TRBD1	TGTGCCTGTTCTCCGGGACAGGGGGCCACAGATACGCAGTATTTT	CACSPGQGATDTQYF
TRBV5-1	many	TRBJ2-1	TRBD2	TGCGCCAGCAGCCCAGGACTAGCGGGGGCGTTCTTC	CASSPGLAGAFF
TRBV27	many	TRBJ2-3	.	TGTGCCAGCAGTTTGGGCGGGCCAGATACGCAGTATTTT	CASSLGGPDTQYF
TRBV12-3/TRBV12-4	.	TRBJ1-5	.	TGTGCCAGCAGTTACAGGGAGAGCAATCAGCCCCAGCATTTT	CASSYRESNQPQHF
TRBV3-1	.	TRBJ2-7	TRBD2	TGTGCCAGCAGCCAAGTTGCGGGAGGGCCGGGTTCCTACGAGCAGTACTTC	CASSQVAGGPGSYEQYF
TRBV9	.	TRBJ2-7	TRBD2	TGTGCCAGCAGCGCCGGACTAGCGTATTCCTACGAGCAGTACTTC	CASSAGLAYSYEQYF
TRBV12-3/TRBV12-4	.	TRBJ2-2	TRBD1	TGTGCCGGCAGCCGGGACAGAATAAACACCGGGGAGCTGTTTTTT	CAGSRDRINTGELFF
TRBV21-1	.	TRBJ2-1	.	TGTGCCAGCAGGCTAGCGATCTACAATGAGCAGTTCTTC	CASRLAIYNEQFF
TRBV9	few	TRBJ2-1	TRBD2	TGTGCCAGCAGGGCCACTAGCGGGGGCTACAATGAGCAGTTCTTC	CASRATSGGYNEQFF
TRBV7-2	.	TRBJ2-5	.	TGTGCCAGCAGTAGAGATAACGGTGAGACCCAGTACTTC	CASSRDNGETQYF
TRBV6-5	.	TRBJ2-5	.	TGTGCCAGCAACGACCTAGGGAGCGAGACCCAGTACTTC	CASNDLGSETQYF
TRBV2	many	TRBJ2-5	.	TGTGCCAGCACATTCAGCGGGCGGCACCGAGAGACCCAGTACTTC	CASTFSGRHRETQYF
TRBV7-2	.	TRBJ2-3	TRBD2	TGTGCCAGCAGCAATCGACTAGCGGGAGGAACAGATACGCAGTATTTT	CASSNRLAGGTDTQYF
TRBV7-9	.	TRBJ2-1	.	TGTGCCAGCACCATCCGGGAGACCCAGTTCTTC	CASTIRETQFF
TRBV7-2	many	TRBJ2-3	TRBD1	TGTGCCAGCAGCTCCCCGGACAGGGCGGCAGATACGCAGTATTTT	CASSSPDRAADTQYF